The 5 T cell receptor beta chains below all came from one sample that was sequenced in a study of CD8+CD57+ T cells in acquired aplastic anemia. Those patients picked for sequencing had displayed CD8+CD57+ cell expansion on flow cytometry. Researchers used genomic DNA as the template to profile TCR beta VDJ and CDR3. TCRdb ran MiXCR on the reads and lists one entry per CDR3 protein. The sample lists 150,000 to 180,000 distinct CDR3 sequences, less than 60% occurring once. Sequencing input: sorted CD4+, CD8+, or CD8+CD57+ T cells (not recorded which) from PBMCs. Every receptor here comes from a human donor with aplastic anemia.

This chain links TRBV7-2 with TRBJ2-7; D is unresolved. The CDR3 sequence is 13 residues long. V lost 2 bases and J lost 4, with 9 bases in between. CDR1 and CDR2 (germline): SGHTA, FQGNSA. This CDR3 reads CASSLFGRYEQYF. Written as DNA, the CDR3 is TGTGCCAGCAGCTTATTCGGGCGGTACGAGCAGTACTTC.

This chain links TRBV6-1 with TRBJ1-2; D not certain. V dropped 4 bases and J dropped 5 bases, with 8 bases sitting between them. CDR1 is MNHNS, CDR2 SASEGT, per germline. This CDR3 comprises 12 residues. The CDR3 is CASSGLEYGYTF. The CDR3 DNA reads TGTGCCAGCAGTGGACTGGAATATGGCTACACCTTC.

This clonotype was counted many times. The chain carries TRBV7-9 and TRBJ1-4, with 7 bases that match TRBD1. Unmatched junction bases numbered 7, after V lost 5 bases and J lost 7 bases. Germline V lookup: CDR1 SEHNR, CDR2 FQNEAQ (reference sequence). The CDR3 length is 14 residues. The DNA for the CDR3 is TGTGCCAGCAGCCAGGGACAGCTCGGTGAAAAACTGTTTTTT. Translation: CASSQGQLGEKLFF.

The genes are TRBV20-1 and TRBJ2-7; D may be TRBD2 (7 bases). Germline CDR1 DFQATT, CDR2 SNEGSKA (reference sequence). Between the trimmed V and J ends, which lost 2 bases and 5 bases, there was a span of 25 bases. The CDR3 is made up of 17 amino acids. The chain's CDR3 is CSARPDGGAGIRDEQYF. CDR3 DNA sequence: TGCAGTGCTAGACCCGATGGGGGGGCTGGCATACGGGACGAGCAGTACTTC.

This clonotype appeared many times. The chain's CDR3 is CASSQDGEEEWEQFF. The CDR3 DNA follows: TGCGCCAGCAGCCAAGATGGAGAGGAAGAGTGGGAGCAGTTCTTC. V is TRBV4-3 and J is TRBJ2-1, with D hard to call. Germline V gene lookup returns CDR1 LGHNA and CDR2 YSLEER. CDR3 length: 15 residues. With 0 bases removed from V and 10 bases from J, the gap between germline ends came to 16 bases.